The rows below give T cell receptor beta chains drawn from one sample of a study of shared clonotypes between healthy human individuals. TCRdb keeps only in-frame clones here, not all; method: immunoSEQ multiplex PCR. Altogether some 680,000 clones are present, around four fifths being singletons, with the ten largest covering around 2%. The sequenced sample consisted of memory CD4+ T cells sorted from blood. The receptor source for this set is a woman in her 30s in good health. Each CDR3 is given with its conserved first and last residue. The D gene is left open where the match is weak. Clone size appears in some rows only: once, few, many, or a class for an expanded clone.

CDR3 length	clone size	V gene	J gene	D gene	CDR3 DNA	CDR3 protein
18	-	TRBV10-3	TRBJ1-2	-	TGTGCCTCCGCAGGGCAGACTCAGGGAGTGGGCCATAACTATGGCTACACCTTC	CASAGQTQGVGHNYGYTF
14	few	TRBV2	TRBJ1-1	-	TGTGCCAGCAGTTTTTCGGGTGGGGACACTGAAGCTTTCTTT	CASSFSGGDTEAFF
19	-	TRBV5-8	TRBJ2-3	TRBD2	TGTGCCAGCAGCGGAGGGGGACTAGCGGGAAGTTCTAGCACAGATACGCAGTATTTT	CASSGGGLAGSSSTDTQYF
14	-	TRBV7-3	TRBJ2-3	-	TGTGCCAGCAGCGCGGGACGGAGCACAGATACGCAGTATTTT	CASSAGRSTDTQYF
15	-	TRBV19	TRBJ2-6	-	TGTGCCAGTCGTTTCTCGGGAACTGGGGCCAACGTCCTGACTTTC	CASRFSGTGANVLTF
13	-	TRBV5-6	TRBJ2-7	TRBD1	TGTGCCAGCAGCTTGGGGACAGGGGACGAGCAGTACTTC	CASSLGTGDEQYF
13	-	TRBV28	TRBJ2-2	-	TGTGGTTCGGGACACCTGAACACCGGGGAGCTGTTTTTT	CGSGHLNTGELFF
14	few	TRBV14	TRBJ2-5	-	TGTGCCAGCAGCCAATGGCAGGGTGAAGAGACCCAGTACTTC	CASSQWQGEETQYF
13	-	TRBV7-9	TRBJ2-7	TRBD1	TGTGCCAGCAGCTTAGGGGGGACAGACGAGCAGTACTTC	CASSLGGTDEQYF
14	-	TRBV6-5	TRBJ2-3	-	TGTGCCAGCAGTTACCCCGACAGGACAGATACGCAGTATTTT	CASSYPDRTDTQYF
15	-	TRBV5-1	TRBJ2-5	TRBD2	TGCGCCAGCAGCACCAGGACTAGCGGGACCGAGACCCAGTACTTC	CASSTRTSGTETQYF
12	-	TRBV28	TRBJ2-3	-	TGTGCCAGCAGTTTACCACGGGCAAGGGTGTATTTT	CASSLPRARVYF
12	-	TRBV4-1	TRBJ2-3	-	TGCGCCAGCAGCTCCAAATCGAATACGCAGTATTTT	CASSSKSNTQYF
15	few	TRBV5-1	TRBJ1-4	TRBD1	TGCGCCAGCAGCACGGGACAGGGCAACCCCGAAAAACTGTTTTTT	CASSTGQGNPEKLFF
17	-	TRBV10-3	TRBJ2-1	-	TGTGCCATCAGTGATCCAGTAGGATACGGAGGTTCCAATGAGCAGTTCTTC	CAISDPVGYGGSNEQFF